This entry is about one T cell receptor beta chain. Its antigen is undetermined. Germline assignment: CDR1 MNHEY and CDR2 SMNVEV (reference sequence). Trimming took 10 bases from V and 2 from J; bases not matched to a gene: 9. The CDR3 contains 14 residues. The sample is drawn from a study of long-term antiretroviral therapy in people with HIV. Broader study findings: Post-ART diversity increased but stayed below transplant donor controls.

It was version v3.0 of the immunoSEQ assay that was run at survey level. Clones were sequenced by immunoSEQ multiplex PCR, and TCRdb holds only the in-frame ones, with some missing. The sample has some 16,000 clones; about 95% are singletons. The rearrangement uses TRBV27 and TRBJ2-7, with 9 bases aligning to TRBD2. This specimen was unsorted PBMCs, taken around 6.5 years after starting antiretroviral therapy. This TCR came from a woman aged 50 to 60 with HIV. The CDR3 region is CATRRAGGPYEQYF. The CDR3 DNA sequence: TGTGCCACCCGGAGGGCGGGAGGGCCCTACGAGCAGTACTTC.